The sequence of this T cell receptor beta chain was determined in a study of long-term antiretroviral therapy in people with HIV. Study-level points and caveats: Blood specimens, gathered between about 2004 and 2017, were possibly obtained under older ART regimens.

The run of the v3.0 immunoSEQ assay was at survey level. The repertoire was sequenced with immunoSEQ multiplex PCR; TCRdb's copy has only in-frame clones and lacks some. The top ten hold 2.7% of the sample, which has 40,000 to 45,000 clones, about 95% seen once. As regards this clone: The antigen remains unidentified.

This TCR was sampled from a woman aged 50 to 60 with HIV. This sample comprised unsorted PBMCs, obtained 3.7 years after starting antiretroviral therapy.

The CDR3 reads CASSMGQVQYF. CDR3 coding DNA: TGTGCCAGTAGTATGGGACAGGTTCAGTACTTC. V is TRBV19 and J is TRBJ2-7; TRBD1 agrees at 8 bases. Looked up from germline, CDR1 is LNHDA and CDR2 is SQIVND (reference sequence). This CDR3 has 11 residues. J gave up 10 bases and V 3 bases, and 2 bases lay outside the gene matches.